The present TCR beta chain was sequenced within a study of T cell changes during pregnancy in multiple sclerosis. This table comes from immunoSEQ multiplex PCR, and its TCRdb copy is limited to in-frame clones, with some not included. The table shows fewer than 40,000 clones, with 91% occurring only once. The sequencing used CD4+ T cells from peripheral blood mononuclear cells, collected in the second trimester of pregnancy. The clonotype originates from a female donor in good health, enrolled as a control in a pregnancy study.

The CDR3 DNA reads as TGTGCCAGCAGTTGGCGGGGAAGCTACACCTTC. This codes for CASSWRGSYTF. J is TRBJ1-2 and V is TRBV6-5; D call uncertain. The CDR3 consists of 11 residues. Trimming took 4 bases from V and 9 from J, leaving 9 bases between them. Germline CDR1 is MNHEY and CDR2 is SVGAGI.